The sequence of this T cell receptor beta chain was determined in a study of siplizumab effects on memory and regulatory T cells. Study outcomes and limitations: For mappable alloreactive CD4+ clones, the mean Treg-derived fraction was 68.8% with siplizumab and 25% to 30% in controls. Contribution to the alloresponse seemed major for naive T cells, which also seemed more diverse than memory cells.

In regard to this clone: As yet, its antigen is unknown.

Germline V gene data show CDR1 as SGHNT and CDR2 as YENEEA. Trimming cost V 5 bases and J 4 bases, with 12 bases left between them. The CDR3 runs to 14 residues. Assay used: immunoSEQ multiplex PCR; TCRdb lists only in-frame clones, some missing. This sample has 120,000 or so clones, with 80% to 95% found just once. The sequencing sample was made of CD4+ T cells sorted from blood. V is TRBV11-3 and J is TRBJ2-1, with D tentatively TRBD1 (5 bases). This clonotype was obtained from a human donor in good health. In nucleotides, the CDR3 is TGTGCCAGCAGCCCGAGCGACAGATACAATGAGCAGTTCTTC. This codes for CASSPSDRYNEQFF.